Here is one T cell receptor beta chain with its context. V was pared by 10 bases and J by 5 bases, with 10 bases of the junction left unmatched. CDR3 length equals 14 residues. The germline V gene encodes CDR1 MDHEN and CDR2 SYDVKM. Sequencing used immunoSEQ multiplex PCR; TCRdb keeps in-frame clones, though not all of them. In the table there are about 230,000 clones, around 83% of which are singletons. The source of the sample is a study of blood T cell repertoires in COVID-19. This chain uses TRBV28 with TRBJ2-2, with TRBD2 identical over 7 bases. Specimen: peripheral blood. The source is a woman between 50 and 59 years old with acute or convalescent COVID-19. The CDR3 here is CATSGTPRTGELFF. The CDR3 DNA sequence: TGTGCCACGAGCGGGACCCCCCGGACCGGGGAGCTGTTTTTT. Full variable domain (missing parts from reference TRBV28 and TRBJ2-2): DVKVTQSSRYLVKRTGEKVFLECVQDMDHENMFWYRQDPGLGLRLIYFSYDVKMKEKGDIPEGYSVSREKKERFSLILESASTNQTSMYLCATSGTPRTGELFFGEGSRLTVL.